Below, 5 T cell receptor beta chains from the same sample are listed, as sequenced in a study of human T cells and chemical hapten exposure. MiXCR, applied by TCRdb to the RACE reads, yields one record per CDR3 protein. There are 270,000 or so distinct CDR3 sequences in the sample; approximately 7.5% occur only once, and around 1.2% lies in the top ten. As to time point: pre-sensitization, week 0. Treatment given: therapeutic diphenylcyclopropenone sensitization with weekly scalp DPC. This material consisted of whole blood, taken in connection with sensitization to the hapten diphenylcyclopropenone (DPC). Receptors originate from a man between 18 and 35 years old with alopecia areata. Some clones in this sample may be carry-over from other donors' samples.

Ten or more counts support this clonotype. The V and J genes are TRBV7-3 and TRBJ1-1; D gene uncertain. The CDR3 contains 13 residues. From germline, CDR1 is SGHTA and CDR2 FQGTGA. Trimming shortened V by 0 bases and J by 1 base, and 3 bases separated the two germline ends. As DNA, the CDR3 is TGTGCCAGCAGCTTAACGAGGAACACTGAAGCTTTCTTT. Translated: CASSLTRNTEAFF.

This clonotype was recorded a few times. This chain links TRBV10-3 with TRBJ2-5, with D hard to call. The CDR3 totals 16 residues. Germline values: CDR1 ENHRY, CDR2 SYGVKD. Trimming left V 2 bases short and J 1 base short, with 14 bases between. The CDR3 loop is CAISEDEDGTQETQYF. The CDR3 coding sequence is TGTGCCATCAGTGAGGATGAGGATGGAACCCAAGAGACCCAGTACTTC.

The rearrangement uses TRBV4-1 and TRBJ1-1, with no clear D. Trimming pared 4 bases from V and 5 bases from J, leaving 17 bases between. Per the germline V gene, CDR1 is MGHRA and CDR2 is YSYEKL. CDR3 size: 15 residues. The CDR3 sequence is CASSRGDWAGTEAFF. The CDR3 DNA is TGCGCCAGCAGCCGTGGAGACTGGGCTGGGACTGAAGCTTTCTTT.

This clonotype showed up many times. The genes are TRBV28 and TRBJ2-7; D is perhaps TRBD2 (7 bases). V gave up 7 bases and J gave up 2 bases, with 18 bases separating them. CDR3 size: 15 residues. Germline V gives CDR1 MDHEN, CDR2 SYDVKM. Written as DNA, the CDR3 is TGTGCCAGCATCCCGACGGGGGGCAGGCCCTACGAGCAGTACTTC. Protein sequence: CASIPTGGRPYEQYF.

The table lists this clonotype with many counts. The CDR3 DNA sequence: TGCAGTGCTAGAAATCCCCCCGGCTACACCTTC. It is translated as CSARNPPGYTF. The chain employs TRBV20-1 and TRBJ1-2; no reliable D call. Germline assignment: CDR1 DFQATT and CDR2 SNEGSKA (reference sequence). The CDR3 has 11 residues. Trimming removed 2 bases from V and 8 bases from J, with 9 bases in between.